This T cell receptor (beta chain) comes out of a study of T cell responses to AZD1222 COVID-19 vaccine. Method: immunoSEQ multiplex PCR; TCRdb's copy keeps in-frame clones and lacks some. The table has 150,000 to 200,000 clones, just over 90% seen once. The V end was cut by 2 bases, the J end by 1 base, with 11 bases between. This CDR3 comprises 15 residues. In germline, CDR1 is MNHEY, CDR2 SMNVEV (reference sequence). General study points: Donors were mostly white British, more females; clonal diversity possibly underestimated. Regions 160-218 and 743-854 held dominance among vaccine-associated CD4 TCRs, which spanned spike.

As to this clone: Its antigen is unidentified.

This receptor was taken from an adult in good health. Specimen: peripheral blood, collected on day 0 of AZD1222 vaccination. The J gene is TRBJ1-1, the V gene TRBV27; D call uncertain. The CDR3 region is CASSLVGGTNTEAFF. DNA for the CDR3: TGTGCCAGCAGTTTAGTAGGCGGAACGAACACTGAAGCTTTCTTT.